The rows below give T cell receptor beta chains drawn from one sample of a study of OX40 agonist ivuxolimab in advanced cancers. Data came from immunoSEQ multiplex PCR; TCRdb stores just in-frame clones and leaves some out. Here the sample spans around 86,000 clones, more than 75% being singletons. Material: CD4+ or CD8+ T cells sorted from blood, obtained in a trial of the OX40 agonist ivuxolimab. The receptors originated from an adult with an advanced solid tumor such as melanoma, head and neck, liver or kidney cancer. CDR3s include the opening cysteine and the closing phenylalanine or tryptophan. A D gene is named only where the DNA matches it firmly. The size field is filled for only some rows; it gives once, few, many or a size class.

clone size,V gene,J gene,D gene,CDR3 DNA,CDR3 protein
-,TRBV4-2,TRBJ2-3,-,TGTGCCAGCAGCCAAGTTCCTAGCACAGATACGCAGTATTTT,CASSQVPSTDTQYF
once,TRBV19,TRBJ2-2,-,TGTGCCAGTAGTATTACCGGGGTGGGCGGGGAGCTGTTTTTT,CASSITGVGGELFF
-,TRBV4-2,TRBJ1-4,-,TGTGCCAGCAGCCGTGAGCGTCGGGAAAAACTGTTTTTT,CASSRERREKLFF
-,TRBV7-8,TRBJ1-1,-,TGTGCCAGCAGCTTTGGCAGGGCGGAAAAGGGGATCTTT,CASSFGRAEKGIF
-,TRBV7-6,TRBJ2-5,-,TGTGCCAGCAGCCCTTCTTATAGGGTTTCGGGACAAGAGACCCAGTACTTC,CASSPSYRVSGQETQYF
-,TRBV4-3,TRBJ1-2,-,TGCGCCAGCAGCCAGAGGACCGCGGGCGGCTACACCTTC,CASSQRTAGGYTF
few,TRBV5-1,TRBJ2-2,-,TGCGCCAGCATGTCCCTCGCGGAGGCGAACACCGGGGAGCTGTTTTTT,CASMSLAEANTGELFF
-,TRBV28,TRBJ1-4,-,TGTGCCAGCAGTTCGGGGCTTCGGGAAAAACTGTTTTTT,CASSSGLREKLFF
-,TRBV28,TRBJ1-5,-,TGTGCCAGCAGCTCAACCTTTAATCAGCCCCAGCATTTT,CASSSTFNQPQHF
-,TRBV5-4,TRBJ1-2,TRBD1,TGTGCCAGCAGCCCTCAGACAGGGGCGAGCTATGGCTACACCTTC,CASSPQTGASYGYTF
-,TRBV5-4,TRBJ2-3,-,TGTGCCAGCAGCTTGGGAGATACGCAGTATTTT,CASSLGDTQYF
once,TRBV30,TRBJ2-7,-,TGTGCCTGGAGTATGGTTGCCTACGAGCAGTACTTC,CAWSMVAYEQYF
few,TRBV7-2,TRBJ1-1,TRBD1,TGTGCCAGCAGCCCCTCAGGGGGCGAGACTGAAGCTTTCTTT,CASSPSGGETEAFF
-,TRBV4-1,TRBJ2-7,-,TGCGCCAGCAGCCAAGTAAGGGCCAGGCTCTACGAGCAGTACTTC,CASSQVRARLYEQYF
-,TRBV7-2,TRBJ2-6,-,TGTGCCAGCAGCTTGTTCGGGGCCAACGTCCTGACTTTC,CASSLFGANVLTF
-,TRBV5-4,TRBJ1-3,-,TGTGCCAGCAGCTTGGGTAGCAGCTCTGGAAACACCATATATTTT,CASSLGSSSGNTIYF
once,TRBV7-6,TRBJ2-3,-,TGTGCCAGCAGCTTTGGCAGGGGCAAGGGGCAGTATTTT,CASSFGRGKGQYF
-,TRBV7-3,TRBJ1-1,-,TGTGCCAGCAGCTTATTCAATGCTCCCACTGAAGCTTTCTTT,CASSLFNAPTEAFF
-,TRBV5-5,TRBJ1-4,-,TGTGCCAGCAGCACCGACAGTATAGGAAAACTGTTTTTT,CASSTDSIGKLFF
-,TRBV30,TRBJ1-3,TRBD1,TGTGCCTGGAGTGTACAGGGGGCGAGCACCATATATTTT,CAWSVQGASTIYF
few,TRBV28,TRBJ1-4,-,TGTGCCAGCACCCCTTTCCCGTCAGGGACAATGAATGAAAAACTGTTTTTT,CASTPFPSGTMNEKLFF
once,TRBV23-1,TRBJ2-5,-,TGCGCCAGCAGTCTTGGACTAACCCAGTACTTC,CASSLGLTQYF
once,TRBV11-2,TRBJ2-7,TRBD1,TGTGCCAGCAGCTTAGTTACAGGGGAATACGAGCAGTACTTC,CASSLVTGEYEQYF
-,TRBV30,TRBJ2-3,-,TGTGCCTGGAGTGTAAACAGGGTTGGCGATACGCAGTATTTT,CAWSVNRVGDTQYF
-,TRBV10-3,TRBJ2-5,TRBD2,TGTGCCATCAGTGAGCCGGGCGCGGGGGTCGAGACCCAGTACTTC,CAISEPGAGVETQYF
-,TRBV11-2,TRBJ2-5,-,TGTGCCAGCAGCTCCAGGGACCAAGAGACCCAGTACTTC,CASSSRDQETQYF
-,TRBV28,TRBJ2-2,-,TGTGCCAGCAGTTTGAACCTCAACACCGGGGAGCTGTTTTTT,CASSLNLNTGELFF
-,TRBV19,TRBJ1-1,-,TGTGCCAGTAGCTACAGACATGGCCCTGAAGCTTTCTTT,CASSYRHGPEAFF
-,TRBV6-6,TRBJ1-5,TRBD1,TGTGCCAGCAGGTCGGGACAGCTCAATCAGCCCCAGCATTTT,CASRSGQLNQPQHF
-,TRBV28,TRBJ2-1,-,TGTGCCAGCACGGCCCAGTCCTACAATGAGCAGTTCTTC,CASTAQSYNEQFF
-,TRBV19,TRBJ1-1,-,TGTGCCAGTAGGGGACTCGCAGGTCCTGAAGCTTTCTTT,CASRGLAGPEAFF
-,TRBV19,TRBJ1-5,TRBD1,TGTGCCAGTAGTATTGACAGGGGGCTTCAGCCCCAGCATTTT,CASSIDRGLQPQHF
-,TRBV9,TRBJ1-2,TRBD1,TGTGCCAGCAGCGAGGCCCCAGGGGGCGGCTACACCTTC,CASSEAPGGGYTF
once,TRBV5-4,TRBJ2-3,TRBD2,TGTGCCAGCAGCAAGAAAGCGGGGGGGGCGGCAGATACGCAGTATTTT,CASSKKAGGAADTQYF
-,TRBV7-8,TRBJ2-2,-,TGTGCCAGCAGCCCCCAGTGGGTCAGGGGGCCAGCGGGGGGGGAGCTGTTTTTT,CASSPQWVRGPAGGELFF
-,TRBV29-1,TRBJ2-4,-,TGCAGCGTTGAACAGGGAAACATTCAGTACTTC,CSVEQGNIQYF
-,TRBV7-6,TRBJ2-7,-,TGTGCCAGCAGCTTAAAAGGGATCGAGCAGTACTTC,CASSLKGIEQYF
-,TRBV5-1,TRBJ1-1,-,TGCGCCAGCAGCCTTGGGGTAGGGGGAAGGACTGAAGCTTTCTTT,CASSLGVGGRTEAFF
-,TRBV19,TRBJ2-1,TRBD1,TGTGCCAGTAGTATGGGGTCCGGGACAGGGGGAAATGAGCAGTTCTTC,CASSMGSGTGGNEQFF
-,TRBV5-4,TRBJ2-5,TRBD2,TGTGCCAGCAGTCCACCCACCCACCAGCGGGGGGGGCAAGAGACCCAGTACTTC,CASSPPTHQRGGQETQYF
-,TRBV27,TRBJ1-5,TRBD1,TGTGCCAGCAGTCTATACGGACAGGGGAGTGCTGGCAATCAGCCCCAGCATTTT,CASSLYGQGSAGNQPQHF
-,TRBV30,TRBJ2-5,-,TGTGCCTGGAGTCCGAGAGGAGAGACCCAGTACTTC,CAWSPRGETQYF
-,TRBV5-4,TRBJ2-4,TRBD1,TGTGCCAGCAGTTTAGGACAGGGGCAGGCCAAAAACATTCAGTACTTC,CASSLGQGQAKNIQYF
-,TRBV18,TRBJ2-3,-,TGTGCCAGCTCACCACCGGGGGGTTCAGATACGCAGTATTTT,CASSPPGGSDTQYF
-,TRBV25-1,TRBJ2-2,-,TGTGCCAGCTCGAGAGGGGGGGCGGACACCGGGGAGCTGTTTTTT,CASSRGGADTGELFF
-,TRBV7-9,TRBJ1-2,-,TGTGCCAGCAGCTTACGGGAAAATTTTTATGGCTACACCTTC,CASSLRENFYGYTF
few,TRBV11-2,TRBJ2-3,-,TGTGCCAGCAGCTTAGGAGCTAGCCTTTCCACAGATACGCAGTATTTT,CASSLGASLSTDTQYF
-,TRBV6-1,TRBJ2-5,-,TGTGCCAGCAGAGGCAGCCCCGTCCCAGAGACCCAGTACTTC,CASRGSPVPETQYF
-,TRBV5-1,TRBJ1-5,TRBD1,TGCGCCAGCAGCTTACAGGGGGCTAGCAATCAGCCCCAGCATTTT,CASSLQGASNQPQHF
-,TRBV5-1,TRBJ2-3,-,TGCGCCAGCTACCAACAACGGGGGCCCCCCCCAGATACGCAGTATTTT,CASYQQRGPPPDTQYF
-,TRBV6-5,TRBJ2-3,-,TGTGCCAGCAGTGCCAGGGGCGGGGATACGCAGTATTTT,CASSARGGDTQYF
-,TRBV6-5,TRBJ2-7,-,TGTGCCAGCAGTGACACAGATTCCTACGAGCAGTACTTC,CASSDTDSYEQYF
-,TRBV7-8,TRBJ2-1,TRBD2,TGTGCCAGCAGCTTAGCCTCCCAGACTAGCGGGGTTCTAAGCTCCTACAATGAGCAGTTCTTC,CASSLASQTSGVLSSYNEQFF
-,TRBV7-2,TRBJ2-5,TRBD2,TGTGCCAGCAGCTTATGGGGGGGAGAGACCCAGTACTTC,CASSLWGGETQYF